Included here is one T cell receptor (beta chain) sequence, with context. The antigen is not known. With V trimmed by 3 bases and J by 4 bases, 10 bases remained unmatched. The length of the CDR3 is 16 residues. From germline, CDR1 is SGHDT and CDR2 YYEEEE. The data derive from a study of T cell therapy after organ transplantation. Across the study: Long-term post-therapy samples: blood collected 20 to 29 weeks after completing therapy. General study results and limits: Reconstitution after therapy seemingly combined transferred and product-undetected endogenous clonotypes.

Time point given: 20-29 weeks after completion of therapy. These patients had received solid-organ transplants and had drug-resistant or recurrent cytomegalovirus. Some clones are missing from TCRdb's copy, which holds only in-frame ones; the method was immunoSEQ multiplex PCR. The repertoire holds 17,000 or so clones, over 75% seen once, with about 28% in the top ten. Material: CD8+ T cells from blood, obtained after autologous CMV-specific T cell therapy. The chain joins TRBV5-6 to TRBJ2-5; 9 bases are shared with TRBD1. The receptor was derived from a human patient who had received a solid organ transplant and had CMV disease. Some T cells may trace back to the graft donor. The CDR3 nucleotides read TGTGCCAGCAGCTCAGATGGACAGGGGAGGGGAGAGACCCAGTACTTC. It encodes CASSSDGQGRGETQYF. Variable domain in full (rest from reference TRBV5-6 and TRBJ2-5): DAGVTQSPTHLIKTRGQQVTLRCSPKSGHDTVSWYQQALGQGPQFIFQYYEEEERQRGNFPDRFSGHQFPNYSSELNVNALLLGDSALYLCASSSDGQGRGETQYFGPGTRLLVL.